These T cell receptor beta chains were read from a single sample in a study of molecular identifiers for immune sequencing clone quantification. TCRdb re-analysed the PCR reads in MiXCR, keeping a single row per CDR3 protein. The repertoire holds more than 550,000 distinct CDR3 sequences, with around 25% as singletons. The sample consisted of naive CD8+ T cells from blood, with Jurkat cell RNA spiked in. The receptors here all came from a human donor in good health. Some libraries in this study had Jurkat cell RNA spiked in. The CDR3 runs from the conserved cysteine through the conserved F or W. The D gene is left open where the match is weak. Clone size is stated in some rows and not others, as once, few, many or a class when expanded.

>TRBJ2-7|many|NA|TRBV20-1
CSARRASYEQYF
TGCAGTGCTCGGCGAGCCTCCTACGAGCAGTACTTC
>TRBJ2-1|few|TRBD2|TRBV5-1
CASSLRSPTSGLHNEQFF
TGCGCCAGCAGCTTGCGATCCCCTACTAGCGGCCTCCACAATGAGCAGTTCTTC
>TRBJ1-2|NA|TRBD1|TRBV4-2
CASSPWTGEVDGYTF
TGTGCCAGCAGCCCATGGACAGGAGAGGTGGATGGCTACACCTTC
>TRBJ2-7|NA|NA|TRBV6-1
CASSEFDYEQYF
TGTGCCAGCAGTGAATTTGACTACGAGCAGTACTTC
>TRBJ2-1|NA|NA|TRBV6-5
CASLPSARGNEQFF
TGTGCCAGCCTTCCCTCGGCGAGGGGCAATGAGCAGTTCTTC
>TRBJ2-7|NA|NA|TRBV7-6
CASSYGQSPSYEQYF
TGTGCCAGCAGCTATGGACAGTCCCCCTCCTACGAGCAGTACTTC
>TRBJ1-5|NA|NA|TRBV15
CATSRDHRAQPQHF
TGTGCCACCAGCAGAGACCACAGGGCCCAGCCCCAGCATTTT
>TRBJ1-5|many|NA|TRBV7-2
CASSPTGLSNQPQHF
TGTGCCAGCAGCCCTACAGGACTTAGCAATCAGCCCCAGCATTTT
>TRBJ2-7|many|NA|TRBV14
CASSQGTNRGTYEQYF
TGTGCCAGCAGCCAAGGGACCAACCGGGGTACCTACGAGCAGTACTTC
>TRBJ1-3|NA|TRBD1|TRBV12-3/TRBV12-4
CASNPQGGISGNTIYF
TGTGCCAGCAACCCTCAGGGGGGAATCTCTGGAAACACCATATATTTT
>TRBJ2-2|many|NA|TRBV29-1
CSHVSATNTGELFF
TGCAGCCACGTCAGCGCAACGAACACCGGGGAGCTGTTTTTT
>TRBJ2-3|many|NA|TRBV24-1
CATSDSTDTQYF
TGTGCCACCAGTGACAGCACAGATACGCAGTATTTT
>TRBJ2-6|many|TRBD1|TRBV5-5
CASSNRDRVLTGANVLTF
TGTGCCAGCAGCAACCGGGACAGGGTGTTGACTGGGGCCAACGTCCTGACTTTC
>TRBJ2-7|NA|TRBD1|TRBV11-1
CASSIIRDSSYEQYF
TGTGCCAGCAGTATAATAAGGGACAGCAGCTACGAGCAGTACTTC
>TRBJ1-2|few|TRBD1|TRBV5-6
CASRRGQGHGYGYTF
TGTGCCAGCAGACGTGGACAGGGTCATGGTTATGGCTACACCTTC
>TRBJ2-1|many|NA|TRBV6-5
CASSYGVYNEQFF
TGTGCCAGCAGTTACGGTGTCTACAATGAGCAGTTCTTC
>TRBJ2-2|few|NA|TRBV3-1
CASITPTGELFF
TGTGCCAGCATTACCCCCACCGGGGAGCTGTTTTTT
>TRBJ2-5|few|NA|TRBV20-1
CTTNVADVEIRETQYF
TGCACCACTAACGTGGCGGACGTCGAAATAAGGGAGACCCAGTACTTC
>TRBJ1-3|many|TRBD1|TRBV5-4
CASSWATGANSGNTIYF
TGTGCCAGCAGCTGGGCGACAGGGGCGAACTCTGGAAACACCATATATTTT
>TRBJ2-2|few|NA|TRBV7-9
CASSQEERTANTGELFF
TGTGCCAGCAGCCAAGAGGAAAGGACAGCGAACACCGGGGAGCTGTTTTTT
>TRBJ2-7|once|TRBD1|TRBV27
CASSSRPGTGYYEQHF
TGTGCCAGCAGTTCCCGACCCGGGACAGGATACTACGAGCAGCACTTC
>TRBJ2-2|few|TRBD1|TRBV11-2
CASSAGTGGLNTGELFF
TGTGCCAGCAGCGCCGGGACAGGGGGCCTGAACACCGGGGAGCTGTTTTTT
>TRBJ2-3|many|NA|TRBV29-1
CSVEEGLADTQYF
TGCAGCGTTGAAGAAGGATTGGCAGATACGCAGTATTTT
>TRBJ2-1|few|NA|TRBV6-5
CASSYGGAGQFF
TGTGCCAGCAGTTACGGGGGGGCAGGGCAGTTCTTC
>TRBJ2-7|NA|NA|TRBV11-2
CASSFVAESSYEQYF
TGTGCCAGCAGCTTCGTGGCGGAGAGCTCCTACGAGCAGTACTTC
>TRBJ2-7|NA|TRBD1|TRBV29-1
CSVETGLNEQYF
TGCAGCGTTGAGACAGGGCTCAACGAGCAGTACTTC
>TRBJ2-1|NA|TRBD1|TRBV6-6
CASSPPKGQGANAPFF
TGTGCCAGCAGCCCCCCAAAAGGCCAGGGGGCGAATGCGCCGTTCTTC
>TRBJ2-2|many|TRBD1|TRBV7-9
CASSPRDRDTGELFF
TGTGCCAGCAGCCCCCGGGACAGGGACACCGGGGAGCTGTTTTTT
>TRBJ2-4|many|NA|TRBV20-1
CSASDNLGKNIQYF
TGCAGTGCTAGTGACAATTTGGGCAAAAACATTCAGTACTTC
>TRBJ2-7|NA|NA|TRBV12-3/TRBV12-4
CASSDQPYEQYF
TGTGCCAGCTCGGACCAACCCTACGAGCAGTACTTC
>TRBJ2-7|few|NA|TRBV27
CASSFGRNSYEQYF
TGTGCCAGCAGTTTCGGCCGTAACTCCTACGAGCAGTACTTC
>TRBJ2-3|many|NA|TRBV6-6
CASSYSSRGTYGTDTQYF
TGTGCCAGCAGTTACTCGAGTCGGGGGACCTATGGGACAGATACGCAGTATTTT
>TRBJ2-7|many|NA|TRBV14
CASSQVSRAEQYF
TGTGCCAGCAGCCAAGTGAGTAGGGCCGAGCAGTACTTC
>TRBJ2-1|NA|TRBD2|TRBV4-1
CASSPTLAGGTPRGEQFF
TGCGCCAGCAGCCCCACCCTAGCGGGAGGGACCCCCAGAGGCGAGCAGTTCTTC
>TRBJ1-2|NA|TRBD1|TRBV3-1
CASSQGSGTGAFGYTF
TGTGCCAGCAGCCAAGGATCAGGGACAGGGGCCTTTGGCTACACCTTC
>TRBJ2-5|few|NA|TRBV28
CASSFTGARGETQYF
TGTGCCAGCAGTTTTACCGGGGCTAGAGGAGAGACCCAGTACTTC
>TRBJ2-4|NA|TRBD1|TRBV6-2/TRBV6-3
CASSYLWQEGARRRSIQYF
TGTGCCAGCAGTTATCTCTGGCAAGAGGGGGCGCGAAGGAGGAGCATTCAGTACTTC
>TRBJ1-6|medium-sized|NA|TRBV12-3/TRBV12-4
CASSTDSYNSPLHF
TGTGCCAGCAGTACCGATTCCTATAATTCACCCCTCCACTTT
>TRBJ2-7|few|NA|TRBV12-3/TRBV12-4
CASSSRQVTGGEQYF
TGTGCCAGCAGTTCCCGACAGGTCACCGGGGGGGAGCAGTACTTC
>TRBJ1-1|many|TRBD1|TRBV4-3
CASSQSRQGGPEAFF
TGCGCCAGCAGCCAAAGTAGACAGGGTGGTCCTGAAGCTTTCTTT
>TRBJ2-5|few|NA|TRBV9
CASSAPRGPRETQYF
TGTGCCAGCAGCGCCCCCCGGGGGCCCCGAGAGACCCAGTACTTC
>TRBJ1-4|few|NA|TRBV11-2
CASSLGGQYNEKLFF
TGTGCCAGCAGCTTAGGTGGGCAGTATAATGAAAAACTGTTTTTT
>TRBJ2-7|once|NA|TRBV4-3
CASSQATGESREQYF
TGCGCCAGCAGCCAAGCTACGGGAGAGTCCCGCGAGCAGTACTTC
>TRBJ2-3|NA|NA|TRBV24-1
CATSERETGTRTDTQYF
TGTGCCACCAGTGAACGAGAGACAGGGACTAGGACAGATACGCAGTATTTT
>TRBJ2-7|few|NA|TRBV7-9
CASISKEGYEQYF
TGTGCCAGCATCTCCAAGGAGGGTTACGAGCAGTACTTC
>TRBJ2-5|NA|NA|TRBV24-1
CATSGGHGQETQYF
TGTGCCACCAGTGGTGGACACGGCCAAGAGACCCAGTACTTC
>TRBJ2-7|NA|NA|TRBV5-1
CASGSGSHYEQYF
TGCGCCAGCGGGAGCGGCAGCCACTACGAGCAGTACTTC
>TRBJ2-1|NA|TRBD2|TRBV29-1
CNVEAQRGYSEQFF
TGCAACGTTGAAGCCCAGCGGGGTTACAGTGAGCAGTTCTTC
>TRBJ1-2|NA|TRBD1|TRBV29-1
CSVATGGVYGYTF
TGCAGCGTGGCGACAGGGGGCGTCTATGGCTACACCTTC
>TRBJ2-3|NA|NA|TRBV6-2/TRBV6-3
CASSYSRAQLTPIDTQYF
TGTGCCAGCAGTTACTCCCGAGCTCAGCTCACTCCCATAGATACGCAGTATTTT
>TRBJ2-7|few|TRBD1|TRBV6-1
CASSGGAGTGDPYEQYF
TGTGCCAGCAGTGGTGGGGCCGGGACAGGGGACCCCTACGAGCAGTACTTC
>TRBJ1-6|NA|NA|TRBV30
CAWSAPGHYSPLHF
TGTGCCTGGAGTGCCCCCGGACACTATTCACCCCTCCACTTT
>TRBJ2-7|few|TRBD2|TRBV6-5
CASSFVPAGGNEQYF
TGTGCCAGCAGTTTCGTCCCAGCGGGAGGAAACGAGCAGTACTTC
>TRBJ2-7|NA|NA|TRBV7-9
CARSPGSSYEQYF
TGTGCCAGAAGCCCCGGGAGCTCCTACGAGCAGTACTTC